One sample yielded the 17 T cell receptor beta chains listed below, sequenced in a study of graft-versus-host responses after intestinal transplantation. These receptors' targets are unknown. The method was immunoSEQ multiplex PCR; TCRdb's version includes in-frame clones alone and lacks a portion of them. Of 62,000 or so clones listed, approximately 91% are singletons. The sequences come from unstimulated CD8+ T cells sorted from spleen or lymph node cells, collected before transplant. These receptors originate from a human donor who was the organ donor for an intestinal transplant.

The chain carries TRBV28 and TRBJ2-5, with 10 bases aligning to TRBD1. Germline V CDR1 and CDR2: MDHEN, SYDVKM. This CDR3 has 16 amino acids. V trimming: 0 bases; J trimming: 4 bases; junction bases outside the gene matches: 5. CDR3 bases: TGTGCCAGCAGTTTATGGGACAGGGGGTCATCAGAGACCCAGTACTTC. It translates to CASSLWDRGSSETQYF.

The chain employs TRBV10-2 and TRBJ2-7; D is possibly TRBD1 (5 bases). Germline values: CDR1 WSHSY, CDR2 SAAADI. The V gene lost 2 bases and the J gene lost 5 bases, with 16 bases spanning the gap. The CDR3 has 15 residues. CDR3 DNA: TGCGCCAGCAGTGAGGGGGCGGTGGCTCGGAACGAGCAGTACTTC. Protein sequence: CASSEGAVARNEQYF.

The chain is built from TRBV19 and TRBJ2-1; a weak D match, TRBD2 (6 bases). The CDR3 is made up of 16 amino acids. Germline loops: CDR1 LNHDA, CDR2 SQIVND (reference sequence). Deletions cut 6 bases from V and 3 bases from J, with 18 bases between. CDR3 in DNA: TGTGCCAGTAGAACAACGACTAGTGCCGACTACAATGAGCAGTTCTTC. This codes for CASRTTTSADYNEQFF. The full variable domain, with the rest looked up from reference TRBV19 and TRBJ2-1, is DGGITQSPKYLFRKEGQNVTLSCEQNLNHDAMYWYRQDPGQGLRLIYYSQIVNDFQKGDIAEGYSVSREKKESFPLTVTSAQKNPTAFYLCASRTTTSADYNEQFFGPGTRLTVL.

This chain connects TRBV10-1 to TRBJ1-2, with TRBD1 as a possible D gene (6 bases). The germline CDR1 and CDR2 sequences are WNHNN and SYGVQD (reference sequence). V lost 7 bases and J lost 1, with 22 bases in between. The CDR3 runs to 17 residues. CDR3 residues: CASISLDSVCHNYGYTF. The CDR3 DNA is TGCGCCAGCATTTCCTTGGACAGCGTGTGCCATAACTATGGCTACACCTTC.

This clone has a handful of counts. The chain employs TRBV5-1 and TRBJ2-1; D possibly corresponds to TRBD2 (5 bases). V lost 4 bases and J lost 8, with 19 bases in between. CDR3 length equals 15 residues. Germline V gene data show CDR1 as SGHRS and CDR2 as YFSETQ. The chain's CDR3 is CASSLAIVGNDEQFF. CDR3 nucleotide sequence: TGCGCCAGCAGCCTTGCGATCGTCGGGAACGATGAGCAGTTCTTC.

The rearrangement joins TRBV9 to TRBJ1-1; D remains ambiguous. Germline V lookup: CDR1 SGDLS, CDR2 YYNGEE. Trimming cost V 3 bases and J 8 bases, with 14 bases left between them. This CDR3 region has 13 residues. CDR3 loop: CASSALGSSEAFF. The CDR3 bases are TGTGCCAGCAGCGCCCTTGGGAGCTCAGAAGCTTTCTTT.

The V and J genes are TRBV5-5 and TRBJ2-7; TRBD2 agrees at 13 bases. This CDR3 comprises 14 residues. From germline, CDR1 is SGHKS and CDR2 YYEKEE (reference sequence). Germline trimming cut 3 bases from V and 4 bases from J; bases unmatched to any gene: 1. CDR3 sequence reads: CASSWTSGSYEQYF. In DNA, the CDR3 is TGTGCCAGCAGCTGGACTAGCGGGAGTTACGAGCAGTACTTC.

V and J are TRBV19 and TRBJ2-7; 8 nucleotides match TRBD2. The junction had 6 bases not matched to a gene; V was cut back by 3 bases and J by 2 bases. Germline assignment: CDR1 LNHDA and CDR2 SQIVND (reference sequence). This CDR3 has 15 residues. This CDR3 is CASSISGEGTYEQYF. CDR3 coding DNA: TGTGCCAGTAGTATTAGCGGGGAGGGAACCTACGAGCAGTACTTC. The full variable domain, its missing parts supplied by reference TRBV19 and TRBJ2-7, is DGGITQSPKYLFRKEGQNVTLSCEQNLNHDAMYWYRQDPGQGLRLIYYSQIVNDFQKGDIAEGYSVSREKKESFPLTVTSAQKNPTAFYLCASSISGEGTYEQYFGPGTRLTVT.

The chain combines TRBV9 with TRBJ2-7; 9 nucleotides line up with TRBD1. V was pared by 0 bases and J by 5 bases, with 6 bases of the junction left unmatched. This CDR3 region has 15 residues. Per germline, CDR1 SGDLS and CDR2 YYNGEE. For the CDR3, the DNA is TGTGCCAGCAGCGTAGAGCCGGGACAGGGCGACGAGCAGTACTTC. It encodes CASSVEPGQGDEQYF. Together with reference TRBV9 and TRBJ2-7, the CDR3 gives the full variable domain: DSGVTQTPKHLITATGQRVTLRCSPRSGDLSVYWYQQSLDQGLQFLIQYYNGEERAKGNILERFSAQQFPDLHSELNLSSLELGDSALYFCASSVEPGQGDEQYFGPGTRLTVT.

The chain employs TRBV5-6 and TRBJ2-6; TRBD2 is a possible D gene (5 bases). Germline V gene data show CDR1 as SGHDT and CDR2 as YYEEEE. Trimming took off 0 bases at V and 9 bases at J, with 16 bases between the two ends. This CDR3 is built from 16 residues. CDR3 DNA: TGTGCCAGCAGCTTGGATCCCCGGGCCGCGGGCAACGTCCTGACTTTC. Its protein product is CASSLDPRAAGNVLTF. Based on the CDR3 plus reference TRBV5-6 and TRBJ2-6, the full variable domain is DAGVTQSPTHLIKTRGQQVTLRCSPKSGHDTVSWYQQALGQGPQFIFQYYEEEERQRGNFPDRFSGHQFPNYSSELNVNALLLGDSALYLCASSLDPRAAGNVLTFGAGSRLTVL.

This rearrangement joins TRBV5-4 to TRBJ2-2; 11 bases are shared with TRBD2. Germline loops: CDR1 SGHNT, CDR2 YYREEE (reference sequence). With 0 bases clipped from V and 4 bases from J, the junction kept 2 bases outside the gene matches. The CDR3 length is 16 residues. This CDR3 reads CASSLGLAGSTGELFF. CDR3 coding DNA: TGTGCCAGCAGCTTGGGACTAGCGGGGAGCACCGGGGAGCTGTTTTTT.

The chain employs TRBV7-8 and TRBJ2-1; 13 bases are a match to TRBD2. Germline lookup yields CDR1 SGHVS and CDR2 FQNEAQ. With 5 bases clipped from V and 7 bases from J, the junction kept 8 bases outside the gene matches. CDR3 size: 16 residues. CDR3 amino acids: CASSTLTSGRSNEQFF. The CDR3 DNA reads as TGTGCCAGCAGCACTCTGACTAGCGGGAGGTCGAATGAGCAGTTCTTC.

CDR3 loop: CASRNRNYAYEQYF. The CDR3 DNA reads as TGTGCCAGCAGGAACAGGAACTATGCCTACGAGCAGTACTTC. The chain has TRBV27 and TRBJ2-5; possibly TRBD1 for D (5 bases). The DNA end lines up better with TRBJ2-7; the J call may be wrong. The V gene's germline CDR1 is MNHEY and CDR2 SMNVEV (reference sequence). The length of the CDR3 is 14 residues.

The V and J genes are TRBV28 and TRBJ2-7; TRBD2 agrees at 7 bases. From germline, CDR1 is MDHEN and CDR2 SYDVKM. CDR3 length equals 19 residues. V gave up 4 bases and J gave up 4 bases; unmatched junction bases: 22. In DNA form, the CDR3 reads TGTGCCAGCAGTTATCCCCGTGGTTTTGGGGGAGGGCCGTCGTACGAGCAGTACTTC. Amino acid sequence: CASSYPRGFGGGPSYEQYF.

V and J are TRBV7-9 and TRBJ1-3, with 9 bases identical to TRBD1. The germline CDR1 and CDR2 sequences are SEHNR and FQNEAQ (reference sequence). This CDR3 has 15 residues. J gave up 3 bases and V 2 bases, and 2 bases lay outside the gene matches. The CDR3 coding sequence is TGTGCCAGCAGCTTAAGACAGGGGGATGGAAACACCATATATTTT. The encoded protein is CASSLRQGDGNTIYF.

The chain is built from TRBV4-2 and TRBJ2-2; a possible D gene is TRBD2 (6 bases). Germline V CDR1 and CDR2: LGHNA, YNFKEQ. This CDR3 is built from 17 residues. The ends were cut back, 0 bases at V and 5 bases at J, with 16 bases in the middle. The CDR3 sequence is CASSQDRDGSRTGELFF. In DNA form, the CDR3 reads TGTGCCAGCAGCCAAGATCGGGACGGGAGCAGGACCGGGGAGCTGTTTTTT.

The chain recombines TRBV28 with TRBJ1-2; a weak D match, TRBD1 (6 bases). CDR3 length: 14 residues. Germline V gene lookup returns CDR1 MDHEN and CDR2 SYDVKM. The ends were cut back, 4 bases at V and 8 bases at J, with 17 bases in the middle. This CDR3 reads CASSSTGLSGGYTF. The CDR3 DNA reads TGTGCCAGCAGTTCGACAGGTCTCTCAGGAGGCTACACCTTC.